The entry below gives a single T cell receptor (beta chain) sequence along with its context. Germline CDR1 is SGHAT and CDR2 is FQNNGV. The CDR3 sequence is 16 residues long. Trimming cost V 3 bases and J 5 bases; bases outside gene matches: 11. The assay was immunoSEQ multiplex PCR, and TCRdb's table has in-frame clones only and misses some. The sample includes 2.3 million or so clones, approximately 95% seen only once; the top ten take approximately 0.4%. The data stem from a study of shared clonotypes between healthy human individuals. The gene calls are TRBV11-2 and TRBJ2-5; 8 bases fit TRBD2. The receptor comes from a man younger than 30 in good health. Some clones in this sample may be carry-over from other donors' samples. The specimen sequenced was naive CD4+ T cells from PBMCs. As to subset: CD45RA+ positively selected. The CDR3 DNA reads TGTGCCAGCAGCTTCTCCTCGGGAGGGCCCTTCGAGACCCAGTACTTC. Protein sequence: CASSFSSGGPFETQYF.